The 18 T cell receptor beta chains in this list originate from one sample, sequenced in a study of blood T cell repertoires in COVID-19. Clones were sequenced by immunoSEQ multiplex PCR, and TCRdb holds only the in-frame ones, with some missing. The profile covers around 130,000 clones, with approximately 90% appearing a single time and about 2% taken by the ten largest. Sequenced material: peripheral blood. The receptor set was obtained from a woman aged 50 to 60 with acute or convalescent COVID-19.

The chain carries TRBV3-1 (or the pseudogene TRBV3-2) and TRBJ2-5; 11 bases match TRBD2. The CDR3 is 16 residues long. Germline CDR1 LGHDT, CDR2 YNNKEL (reference sequence). The V gene end was trimmed by 4 bases and the J gene end by 5 bases; junction bases not matched to a gene: 9. CDR3 amino acids: CASSPELAGEGETQYF. Here the CDR3 DNA reads TGTGCCAGCAGCCCGGAACTAGCGGGGGAGGGGGAGACCCAGTACTTC.

The chain couples TRBV19 to TRBJ1-3; 7 nucleotides agree with TRBD1. The V gene end was trimmed by 4 bases and the J gene end by 2 bases; junction bases not matched to a gene: 8. The CDR3 covers 16 residues. CDR1 LNHDA and CDR2 SQIVND come from the germline V gene (reference sequence). CDR3 bases: TGTGCCAGTAGTACCGGACAGGAGGCGGCTGGAAACACCATATATTTT. Encoded protein: CASSTGQEAAGNTIYF.

This clone has just one count. The rearrangement joins TRBV30 to TRBJ2-5, with 9 positions matching TRBD2. Germline-derived CDR1 and CDR2 are GTSNPN and SVGIG (reference sequence). V lost 5 bases, J lost 1 base, and 2 bases stayed unmatched. CDR3 size: 13 residues. CDR3 residues: CAWAGGRQETQYF. The CDR3, as DNA: TGTGCCTGGGCGGGAGGGCGCCAAGAGACCCAGTACTTC.

V is TRBV7-2 and J is TRBJ1-3, with D possibly TRBD1 on 5 matching bases. The CDR3 contains 15 residues. V gave up 1 base and J gave up 0 bases, with 7 bases separating them. Germline V gene sequence: CDR1 SGHTA, CDR2 FQGNSA. The DNA for the CDR3 is TGTGCCAGCAGCTTAGTAGGGGCCTCTGGAAACACCATATATTTT. Amino acids: CASSLVGASGNTIYF.

The chain carries TRBV9 and TRBJ1-1, with D hard to call. With 2 bases removed from V and 8 bases from J, the gap between germline ends came to 22 bases. CDR3 length: 16 amino acids. The germline V gene encodes CDR1 SGDLS and CDR2 YYNGEE. This CDR3 reads CASSVGVHGAQLEAFF. The CDR3 DNA sequence: TGTGCCAGCAGCGTGGGAGTACACGGAGCCCAACTGGAAGCTTTCTTT.

This rearrangement joins TRBV6-5 to TRBJ2-4; D unclear. Trimming removed 3 bases at V and 12 bases at J, with 9 bases between. Germline values: CDR1 MNHEY, CDR2 SVGAGI. This CDR3 comprises 11 residues. Here the CDR3 reads CASSYGGSQYF. The DNA of the CDR3 is TGTGCCAGCAGTTATGGCGGCAGTCAGTACTTC.

V is TRBV9 and J is TRBJ2-1; 12 nucleotides align to TRBD2. V shed 3 bases, J shed 9 bases, and the junction held 13 bases outside the gene matches. The CDR3 length is 17 residues. The germline CDR1 and CDR2 sequences are SGDLS and YYNGEE. CDR3 sequence (DNA): TGTGCCAGCAGCGCCCGGACTAGCGGGGCCCAGGGGGTTGAGCAGTTCTTC. Protein: CASSARTSGAQGVEQFF.

This chain links TRBV10-1 with TRBJ2-1, with D maybe TRBD2 (5 bases). The CDR3 is 13 residues long. Germline V gene lookup returns CDR1 WNHNN and CDR2 SYGVQD (reference sequence). The V gene lost 4 bases and the J gene lost 9 bases, with 13 bases spanning the gap. The CDR3 region is CASSGIEGAEQFF. The CDR3 DNA reads TGCGCCAGCAGTGGCATCGAGGGTGCTGAGCAGTTCTTC.

The CDR3 nucleotides are TGTGCCAGCAGTTACAACGGACAGGGAAGGGGGGGCTACACCTTC. Amino acids: CASSYNGQGRGGYTF. The rearrangement joins TRBV6-5 to TRBJ1-2; 8 bases line up with TRBD1. Germline loops: CDR1 MNHEY, CDR2 SVGAGI. The junction had 10 bases not matched to a gene; V was cut back by 2 bases and J by 8 bases. This CDR3 comprises 15 residues.

V gene TRBV7-9 combines with J gene TRBJ1-2; TRBD1 might be the D (5 bases). This CDR3 contains 14 residues. CDR1 is SEHNR and CDR2 is FQNEAQ in the germline V gene (reference sequence). Trimming took 6 bases from V and 2 from J, leaving 13 bases between them. The chain's CDR3 is CASSSGIWNYGYTF. CDR3 in DNA: TGTGCCAGCAGTTCAGGGATCTGGAACTATGGCTACACCTTC.

This clone turned up a few times. The chain couples TRBV19 to TRBJ2-7; 12 bases line up with TRBD1. This CDR3 is 15 amino acids long. With 5 bases clipped from V and 4 bases from J, the junction kept 6 bases outside the gene matches. Germline-derived CDR1 and CDR2 are LNHDA and SQIVND (reference sequence). CDR3 sequence (DNA): TGTGCCAGTAGTCACTCGGGACAGGGGGCTTACGAGCAGTACTTC. Protein: CASSHSGQGAYEQYF.

The rearrangement joins TRBV19 to TRBJ1-1; 9 positions agree with TRBD1. CDR1 is LNHDA and CDR2 is SQIVND in the germline V gene (reference sequence). The CDR3 covers 13 residues. With V trimmed by 3 bases and J by 4 bases, 0 bases remained unmatched. DNA for the CDR3: TGTGCCAGTAGTATGGACAGGGGCACTGAAGCTTTCTTT. Protein sequence: CASSMDRGTEAFF.

The chain combines TRBV7-2 with TRBJ1-5; the D is unclear. This CDR3 is 14 amino acids long. V gave up 5 bases and J gave up 5 bases, with 13 bases separating them. Germline values: CDR1 SGHTA, CDR2 FQGNSA. The CDR3 DNA is TGTGCCAGCAGCCCCGACACCACCTATCAGCCCCAGCATTTT. Amino acids: CASSPDTTYQPQHF.

The V gene is TRBV7-6, the J gene TRBJ1-1; no clear D. Trimming left V 3 bases short and J 4 bases short, with 9 bases between. Germline V lookup: CDR1 SGHVS, CDR2 FNYEAQ. The CDR3 contains 13 residues. The chain's CDR3 is CASSFAGSTEAFF. In DNA, the CDR3 is TGTGCCAGCAGCTTCGCTGGTAGCACTGAAGCTTTCTTT.

This clone was found many times. The genes are TRBV7-2 and TRBJ2-7, with unresolved D. The V and J ends lost 0 bases and 1 base respectively, with 7 bases between them. This CDR3 spans 14 amino acids. The germline V gene has CDR1 SGHTA and CDR2 FQGNSA. The DNA for the CDR3 is TGTGCCAGCAGCTTAGCGGCAGGATCCTACGAGCAGTACTTC. It is translated as CASSLAAGSYEQYF.

V usage is TRBV30 and J usage is TRBJ2-7; 8 bases line up with TRBD1. This CDR3 is built from 12 residues. Germline V gene sequence: CDR1 GTSNPN, CDR2 SVGIG (reference sequence). J gave up 6 bases and V 4 bases, and 5 bases lay outside the gene matches. The CDR3 here is CAWIRQGFEQYF. In nucleotides, the CDR3 is TGTGCCTGGATTAGACAGGGGTTCGAGCAGTACTTC.

V gene TRBV29-1 combines with J gene TRBJ2-3; D is unresolved. V lost 2 bases and J lost 0, with 3 bases in between. Germline loops: CDR1 SQVTM, CDR2 ANQGSEA. There are 12 residues in the CDR3. The CDR3 spells CSVEQSTDTQYF. CDR3 in DNA: TGCAGCGTTGAACAGAGCACAGATACGCAGTATTTT.

The chain recombines TRBV30 with TRBJ1-2; the match to TRBD1 covers 7 bases. The trim removed 0 bases at V and 7 bases at J, leaving 5 bases unmatched. This CDR3 is 13 amino acids long. CDR1 and CDR2 (germline): GTSNPN, SVGIG (reference sequence). CDR3 nucleotide sequence: TGTGCCTGGAGTGTACGTCAGGGGGGTGGCTACACCTTC. Translated: CAWSVRQGGGYTF.